This TCR beta chain was observed in a study of T cell responses to AZD1222 COVID-19 vaccine (dated by TCRdb to about 2021). For context, the study as a whole: AZD1222 recipients with second doses at about 4 weeks or about 12 weeks were pooled, because spike-specific TCR depth and breadth did not differ between schedules. TCR sequencing covered 233 trial participants: 200 to 210 given two doses of AZD1222 and some 25 given two doses of MenACWY control vaccine. Trial participants were enrolled by age into 18-55, 56-69 and 70-plus year subgroups, with roughly 150, 30 and 60 TCR-sequenced participants respectively. On the study overall, not on this receptor specifically: Conclusions about previously exposed vaccinees were limited because only six or seven AZD1222 recipients were SARS-CoV-2 seropositive at baseline. After two AZD1222 doses, both the breadth and the depth of spike-specific TCRs were significantly higher than at day 0 and than in MenACWY recipients. Nearly half of unique spike-specific TCRs reportedly recognized epitopes outside regions mutated in the B.1.351 and B.1.1.7 variants. Most participants were white British and females outnumbered males, and the authors suggested that clonal diversity may have been underestimated. The 56-69-year group was small, and its depth increase did not reach significance, likely because of low power. CD4 TCRs associated with the vaccine covered the entire spike protein, and the dominant responses were in regions 160-218 and 743-854. Because no day 14 peak-response samples were available, repertoires were characterized only after the peak T cell response.

As concerns this clone: Its antigen has not been determined. No per-base quality is available; no much larger clone lies one base away.

V and J are truncated by 2 bases and 6 bases respectively, leaving an intervening sequence of 14 bases. Sequences ENHRY (CDR1) and SYGVKD (CDR2) are obtained from the germline V gene. The CDR3 contains 15 residues, cysteine and phenylalanine counted. Only the CDR3 region is kept as DNA, spanning 45 bases read in frame from base 1. The CDR3 regions of human TCRbeta chains were analyzed by immunosequencing. On the study's bioinformatics: TCRs in the repertoires were matched against a reference library of SARS-CoV-2-specific TCRs that had been generated with the MIRA antigen-specificity platform. Breadth meant the fraction of unique TCRs that were SARS-CoV-2-associated, whereas depth meant the fraction of total T cells that were SARS-CoV-2-associated. Using the MIRA data, each spike-specific TCR was mapped to the spike region that the TCR reacts to and placed in a CD4 or CD8 class. Log10-transformed breadth and depth values were compared by one-way ANOVA with Sidak's multiple comparisons tests. This immuneACCESS table, as held by TCRdb, lists in-frame sequences with V and J called but not all clones. Of the missing ones, under half trace to an unresolved V gene in checked studies; the others have no known cause. That table supplies the V and J calls and clone size; D and trimming were determined from the DNA. This sample comprises some 130,000 clones, around 90% of them detected only once. The ten largest clones represent 1.9% of the sample.

The sample's time point label is to be understood as: baseline before first vaccination. The vaccinee samples were drawn from two UK trials, COV001 and COV002, one of which was a single-blind randomized controlled phase 2/3 trial testing AZD1222 (ChAdOx1 nCoV-19) in healthy adults. For TCRbeta chain sequencing, PBMC samples from trial participants were taken at day 0 and at day 28 after the second dose. This TCR was sampled from an adult in good health. The chain was built from TRBV10-3 and TRBJ1-5; the D gene is perhaps TRBD1, from 5 matching bases. The material was peripheral blood, obtained on day 0 of AZD1222 vaccination. This receptor has the CDR3 CAISEDSREGQPQHF. The nucleotide sequence is given as TGTGCCATCAGTGAGGACAGTAGAGAGGGTCAGCCCCAGCATTTT.